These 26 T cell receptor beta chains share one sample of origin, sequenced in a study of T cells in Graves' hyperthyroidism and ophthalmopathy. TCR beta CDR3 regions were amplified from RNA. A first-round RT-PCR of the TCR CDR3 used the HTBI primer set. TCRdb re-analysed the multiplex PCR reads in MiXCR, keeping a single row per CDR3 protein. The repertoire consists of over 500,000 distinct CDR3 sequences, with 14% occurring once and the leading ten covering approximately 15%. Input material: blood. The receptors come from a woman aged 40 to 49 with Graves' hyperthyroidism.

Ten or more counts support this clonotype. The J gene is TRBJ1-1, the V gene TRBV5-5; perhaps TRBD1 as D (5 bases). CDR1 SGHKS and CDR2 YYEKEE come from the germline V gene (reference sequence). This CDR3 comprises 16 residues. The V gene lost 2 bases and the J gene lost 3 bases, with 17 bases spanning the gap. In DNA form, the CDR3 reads TGTGCCAGCAGCTTCGGGGCTCTAGTTGGGGACACTGAAGCTTTCTTT. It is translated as CASSFGALVGDTEAFF. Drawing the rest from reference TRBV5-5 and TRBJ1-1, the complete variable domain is DAGVTQSPTHLIKTRGQQVTLRCSPISGHKSVSWYQQVLGQGPQFIFQYYEKEERGRGNFPDRFSARQFPNYSSELNVNALLLGDSALYLCASSFGALVGDTEAFFGQGTRLTVV.

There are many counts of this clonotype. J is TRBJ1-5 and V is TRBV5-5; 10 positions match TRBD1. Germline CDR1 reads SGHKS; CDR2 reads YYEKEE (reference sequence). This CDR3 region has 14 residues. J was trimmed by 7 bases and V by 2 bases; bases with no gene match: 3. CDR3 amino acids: CASSLGQGGQPQHF. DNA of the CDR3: TGTGCCAGCAGCTTAGGACAGGGGGGCCAGCCCCAGCATTTT.

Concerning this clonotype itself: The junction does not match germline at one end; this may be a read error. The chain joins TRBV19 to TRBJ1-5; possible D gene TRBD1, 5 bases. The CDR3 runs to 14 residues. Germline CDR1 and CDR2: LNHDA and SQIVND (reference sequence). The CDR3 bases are TGTGCCAGTAGTACAGGGTATAGCGATCAGCCCCAGCATTTT. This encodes CASSTGYSDQPQHF.

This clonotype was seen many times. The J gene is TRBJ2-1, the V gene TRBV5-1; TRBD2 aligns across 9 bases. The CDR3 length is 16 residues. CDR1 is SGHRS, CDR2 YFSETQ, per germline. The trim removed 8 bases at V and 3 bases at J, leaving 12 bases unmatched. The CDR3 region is CASRRAGTSFYNEQFF. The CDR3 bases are TGCGCCAGTCGAAGAGCCGGGACTAGCTTCTACAATGAGCAGTTCTTC.

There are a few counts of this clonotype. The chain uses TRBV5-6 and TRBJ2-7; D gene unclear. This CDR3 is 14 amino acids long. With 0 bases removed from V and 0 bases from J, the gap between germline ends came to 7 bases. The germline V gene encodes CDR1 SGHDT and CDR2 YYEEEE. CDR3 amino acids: CASSLVGTSYEQYF. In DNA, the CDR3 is TGTGCCAGCAGCTTGGTGGGCACCTCCTACGAGCAGTACTTC.

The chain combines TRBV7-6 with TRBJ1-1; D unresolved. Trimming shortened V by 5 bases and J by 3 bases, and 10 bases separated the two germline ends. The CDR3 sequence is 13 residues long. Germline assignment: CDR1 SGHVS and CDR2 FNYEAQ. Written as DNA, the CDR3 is TGTGCCAGCAGCCCCCTCGCGGACACTGAAGCTTTCTTT. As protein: CASSPLADTEAFF.

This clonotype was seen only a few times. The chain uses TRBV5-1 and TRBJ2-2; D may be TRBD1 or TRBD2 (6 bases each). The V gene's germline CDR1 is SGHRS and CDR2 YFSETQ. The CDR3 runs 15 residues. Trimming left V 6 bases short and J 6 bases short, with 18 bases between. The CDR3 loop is CASTGAAPGAGELFF. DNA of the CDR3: TGCGCCAGCACGGGGGCGGCGCCAGGGGCCGGGGAGCTGTTTTTT.

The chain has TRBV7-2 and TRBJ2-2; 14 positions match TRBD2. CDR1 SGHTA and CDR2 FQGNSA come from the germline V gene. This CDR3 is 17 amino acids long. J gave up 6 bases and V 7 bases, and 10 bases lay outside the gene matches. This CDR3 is CASIYTAGLAGAGELFF. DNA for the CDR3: TGTGCCAGCATCTATACAGCGGGACTAGCGGGAGCCGGGGAGCTGTTTTTT.

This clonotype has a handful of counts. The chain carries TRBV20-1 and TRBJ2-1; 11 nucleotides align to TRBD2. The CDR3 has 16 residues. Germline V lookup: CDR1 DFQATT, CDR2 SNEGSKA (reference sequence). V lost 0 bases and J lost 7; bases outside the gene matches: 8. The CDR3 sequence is CSARDLSGRAGNEQFF. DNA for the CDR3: TGCAGTGCTAGAGATCTTAGCGGGAGGGCCGGTAATGAGCAGTTCTTC.

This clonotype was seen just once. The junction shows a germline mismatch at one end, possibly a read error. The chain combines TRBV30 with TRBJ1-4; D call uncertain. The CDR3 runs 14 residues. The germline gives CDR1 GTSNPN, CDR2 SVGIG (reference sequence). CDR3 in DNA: TGTGCCTGGAGTGTAGGGTTGCCTAATGAAAAACCGTTTTTT. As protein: CAWSVGLPNEKPFF.

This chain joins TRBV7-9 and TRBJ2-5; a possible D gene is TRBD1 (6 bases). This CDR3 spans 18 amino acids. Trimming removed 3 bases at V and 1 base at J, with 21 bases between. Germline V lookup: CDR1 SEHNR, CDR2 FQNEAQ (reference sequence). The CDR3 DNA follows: TGTGCCAGCAGCTTTTCCCAGAAACCGGGACACCCCCAAGAGACCCAGTACTTC. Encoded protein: CASSFSQKPGHPQETQYF.

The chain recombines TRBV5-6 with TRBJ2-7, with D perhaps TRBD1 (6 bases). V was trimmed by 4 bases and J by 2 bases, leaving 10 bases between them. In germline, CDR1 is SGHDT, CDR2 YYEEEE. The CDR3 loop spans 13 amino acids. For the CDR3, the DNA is TGTGCCAGCAGCCCGGACAGAACCTACGAGCAGTACTTC. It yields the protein CASSPDRTYEQYF.

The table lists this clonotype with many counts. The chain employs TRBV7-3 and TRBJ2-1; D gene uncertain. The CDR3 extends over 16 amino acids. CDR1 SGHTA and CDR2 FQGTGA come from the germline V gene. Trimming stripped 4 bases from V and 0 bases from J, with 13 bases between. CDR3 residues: CASSYDLRGSYNEQFF. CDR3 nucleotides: TGTGCCAGCAGCTATGACTTACGAGGCTCCTACAATGAGCAGTTCTTC.

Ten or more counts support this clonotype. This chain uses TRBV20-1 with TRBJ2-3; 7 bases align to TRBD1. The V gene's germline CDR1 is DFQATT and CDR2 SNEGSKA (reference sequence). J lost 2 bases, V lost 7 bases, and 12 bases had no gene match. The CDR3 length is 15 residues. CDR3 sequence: CSVELQGLDTDTQYF. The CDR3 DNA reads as TGCAGTGTTGAGCTACAGGGGCTGGACACAGATACGCAGTATTTT.

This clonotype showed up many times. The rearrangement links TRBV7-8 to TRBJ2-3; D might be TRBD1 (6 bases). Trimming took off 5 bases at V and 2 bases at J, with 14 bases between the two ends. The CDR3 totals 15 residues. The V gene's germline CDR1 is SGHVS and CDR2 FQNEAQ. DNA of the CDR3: TGTGCCAGCAGCACCCAAGGACAGTTCACAGATACGCAGTATTTT. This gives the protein CASSTQGQFTDTQYF.

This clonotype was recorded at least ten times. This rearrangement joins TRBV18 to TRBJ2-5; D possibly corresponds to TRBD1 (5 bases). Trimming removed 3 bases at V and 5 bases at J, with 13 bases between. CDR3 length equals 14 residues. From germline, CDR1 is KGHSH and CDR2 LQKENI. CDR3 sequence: CASSPSGLWETQYF. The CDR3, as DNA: TGTGCCAGCTCACCGTCAGGGTTATGGGAGACCCAGTACTTC.

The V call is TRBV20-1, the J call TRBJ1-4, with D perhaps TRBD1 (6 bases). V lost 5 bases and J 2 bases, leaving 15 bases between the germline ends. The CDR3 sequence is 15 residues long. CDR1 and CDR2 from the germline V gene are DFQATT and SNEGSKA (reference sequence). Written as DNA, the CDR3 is TGCAGTGCTCGGGGGGGCCCCAGGACTAATGAAAAACTGTTTTTT. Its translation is CSARGGPRTNEKLFF.

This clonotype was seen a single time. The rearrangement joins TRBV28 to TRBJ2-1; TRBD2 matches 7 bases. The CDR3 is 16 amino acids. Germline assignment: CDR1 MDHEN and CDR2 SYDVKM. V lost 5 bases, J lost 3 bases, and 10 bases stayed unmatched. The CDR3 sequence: CASSQPGGPYYNEQFF. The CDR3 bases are TGTGCCAGCAGTCAGCCGGGGGGACCCTACTACAATGAGCAGTTCTTC.

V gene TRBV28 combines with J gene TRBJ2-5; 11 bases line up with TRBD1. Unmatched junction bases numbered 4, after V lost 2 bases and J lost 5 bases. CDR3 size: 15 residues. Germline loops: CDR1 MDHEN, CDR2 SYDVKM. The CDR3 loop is CASSLGTGGGETQYF. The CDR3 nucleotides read TGTGCCAGCAGTTTAGGGACAGGGGGGGGGGAGACCCAGTACTTC.

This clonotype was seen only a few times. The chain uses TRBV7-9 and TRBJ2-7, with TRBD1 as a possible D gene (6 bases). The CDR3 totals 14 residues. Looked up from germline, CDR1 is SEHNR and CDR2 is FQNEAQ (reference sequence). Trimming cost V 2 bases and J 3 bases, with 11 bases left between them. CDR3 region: CASSLPGANYEQYF. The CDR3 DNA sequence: TGTGCCAGCAGCTTACCAGGGGCAAACTACGAGCAGTACTTC.

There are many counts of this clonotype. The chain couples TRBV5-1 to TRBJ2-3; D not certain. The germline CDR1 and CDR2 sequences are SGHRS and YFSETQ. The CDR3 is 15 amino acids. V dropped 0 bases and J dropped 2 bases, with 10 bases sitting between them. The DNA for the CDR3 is TGCGCCAGCAGCTTGGTCATCGGCGACACAGATACGCAGTATTTT. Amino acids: CASSLVIGDTDTQYF.

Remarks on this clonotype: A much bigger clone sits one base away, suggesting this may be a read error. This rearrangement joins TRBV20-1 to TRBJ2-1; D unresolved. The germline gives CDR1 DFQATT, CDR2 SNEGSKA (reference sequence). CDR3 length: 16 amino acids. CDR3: CNARDLLDGSNNEQFF. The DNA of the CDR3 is TGCAATGCTAGAGATCTTCTGGACGGATCGAACAATGAGCAGTTCTTC.

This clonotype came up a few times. CDR3 DNA sequence: TGCAGTGCTTTAAGGACAGGGGCAAACTATGGCTACACCTTC. This translates into CSALRTGANYGYTF. The rearrangement links TRBV20-1 to TRBJ1-2, with TRBD1 matching over 9 bases. The CDR3 runs 14 residues. Germline CDR1 and CDR2: DFQATT and SNEGSKA (reference sequence). J lost 2 bases, V lost 5 bases, and 6 bases had no gene match.

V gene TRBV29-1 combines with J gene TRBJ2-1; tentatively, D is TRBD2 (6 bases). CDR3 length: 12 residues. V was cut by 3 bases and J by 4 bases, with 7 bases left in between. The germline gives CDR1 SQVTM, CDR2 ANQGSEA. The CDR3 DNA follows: TGCAGCGTTGACGGGACTTACAATGAGCAGTTCTTC. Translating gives CSVDGTYNEQFF.

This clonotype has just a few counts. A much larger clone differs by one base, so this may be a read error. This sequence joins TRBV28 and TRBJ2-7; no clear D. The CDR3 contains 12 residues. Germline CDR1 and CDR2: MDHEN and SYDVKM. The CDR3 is CASSPSTGERYF. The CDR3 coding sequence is TGTGCCAGCAGTCCTTCGACTGGCGAGCGGTACTTC. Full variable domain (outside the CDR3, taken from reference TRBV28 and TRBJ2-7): DVKVTQSSRYLVKRTGEKVFLECVQDMDHENMFWYRQDPGLGLRLIYFSYDVKMKEKGDIPEGYSVSREKKERFSLILESASTNQTSMYLCASSPSTGERYFGPGTRLTVT.

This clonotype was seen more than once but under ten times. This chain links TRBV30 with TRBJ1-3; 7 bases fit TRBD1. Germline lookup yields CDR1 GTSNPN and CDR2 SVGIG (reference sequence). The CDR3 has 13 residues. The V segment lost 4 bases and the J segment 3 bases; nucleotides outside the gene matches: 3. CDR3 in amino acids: CAWKQGNGNTIYF. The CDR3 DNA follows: TGTGCCTGGAAACAGGGGAATGGAAACACCATATATTTT.